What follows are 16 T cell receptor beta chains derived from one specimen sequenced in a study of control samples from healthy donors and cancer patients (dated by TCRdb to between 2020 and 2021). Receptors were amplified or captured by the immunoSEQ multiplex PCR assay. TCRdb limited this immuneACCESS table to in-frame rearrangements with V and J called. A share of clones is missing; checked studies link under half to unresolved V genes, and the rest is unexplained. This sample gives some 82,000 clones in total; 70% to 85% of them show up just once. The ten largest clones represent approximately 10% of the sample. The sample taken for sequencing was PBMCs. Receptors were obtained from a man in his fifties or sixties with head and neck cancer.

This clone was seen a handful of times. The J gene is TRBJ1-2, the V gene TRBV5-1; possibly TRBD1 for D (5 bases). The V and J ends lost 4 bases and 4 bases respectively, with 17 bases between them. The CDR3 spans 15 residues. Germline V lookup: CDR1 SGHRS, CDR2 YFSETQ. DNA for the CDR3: TGCGCCAGCAGCGTTTCGGGAGGGGCCCTCTATGGCTACACCTTC. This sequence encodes CASSVSGGALYGYTF. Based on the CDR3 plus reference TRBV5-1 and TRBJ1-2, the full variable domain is KAGVTQTPRYLIKTRGQQVTLSCSPISGHRSVSWYQQTPGQGLQFLFEYFSETQRNKGNFPGRFSGRQFSNSRSEMNVSTLELGDSALYLCASSVSGGALYGYTFGSGTRLTVV.

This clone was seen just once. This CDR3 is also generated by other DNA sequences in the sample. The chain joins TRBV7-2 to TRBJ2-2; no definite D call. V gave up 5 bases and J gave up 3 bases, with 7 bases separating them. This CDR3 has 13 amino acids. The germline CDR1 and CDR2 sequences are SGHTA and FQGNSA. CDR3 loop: CASSPRDTGELFF. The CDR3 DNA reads TGTGCCAGCAGCCCTAGGGACACCGGGGAGCTGTTTTTT. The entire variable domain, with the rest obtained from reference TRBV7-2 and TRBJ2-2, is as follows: GAGVSQSPSNKVTEKGKDVELRCDPISGHTALYWYRQSLGQGLEFLIYFQGNSAPDKSGLPSDRFSAERTGGSVSTLTIQRTQQEDSAVYLCASSPRDTGELFFGEGSRLTVL.

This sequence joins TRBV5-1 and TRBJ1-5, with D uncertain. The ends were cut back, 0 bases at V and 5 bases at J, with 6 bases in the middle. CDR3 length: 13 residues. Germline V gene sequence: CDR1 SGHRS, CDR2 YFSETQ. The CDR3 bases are TGCGCCAGCAGCTTGGGGGCAGATCAGCCCCAGCATTTT. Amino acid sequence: CASSLGADQPQHF. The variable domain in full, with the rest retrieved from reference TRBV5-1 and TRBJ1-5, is KAGVTQTPRYLIKTRGQQVTLSCSPISGHRSVSWYQQTPGQGLQFLFEYFSETQRNKGNFPGRFSGRQFSNSRSEMNVSTLELGDSALYLCASSLGADQPQHFGDGTRLSIL.

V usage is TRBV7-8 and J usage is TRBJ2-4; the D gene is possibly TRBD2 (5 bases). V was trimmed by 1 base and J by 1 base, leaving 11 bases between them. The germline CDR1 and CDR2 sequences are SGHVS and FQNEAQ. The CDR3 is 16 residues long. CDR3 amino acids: CASSLDGERAKNIQYF. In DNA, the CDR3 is TGTGCCAGCAGCTTAGACGGGGAGAGGGCCAAAAACATTCAGTACTTC. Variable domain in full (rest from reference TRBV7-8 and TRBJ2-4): GAGVSQSPRYKVAKRGQDVALRCDPISGHVSLFWYQQALGQGPEFLTYFQNEAQLDKSGLPSDRFFAERPEGSVSTLKIQRTQQEDSAVYLCASSLDGERAKNIQYFGAGTRLSVL.

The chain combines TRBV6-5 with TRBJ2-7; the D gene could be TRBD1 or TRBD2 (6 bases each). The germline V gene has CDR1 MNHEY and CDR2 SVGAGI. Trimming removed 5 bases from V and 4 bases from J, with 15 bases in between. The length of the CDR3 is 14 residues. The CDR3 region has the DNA TGTGCCAGCAGTCGGCGGCCGGGGGCTTACGAGCAGTACTTC. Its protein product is CASSRRPGAYEQYF.

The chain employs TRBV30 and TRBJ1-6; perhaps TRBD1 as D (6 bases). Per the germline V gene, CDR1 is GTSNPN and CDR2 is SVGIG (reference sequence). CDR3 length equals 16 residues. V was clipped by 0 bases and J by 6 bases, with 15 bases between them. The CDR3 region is CAWSVQRGSVNSPLHF. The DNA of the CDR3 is TGTGCCTGGAGTGTACAAAGGGGGTCGGTTAATTCACCCCTCCACTTT. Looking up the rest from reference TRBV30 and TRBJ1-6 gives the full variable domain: SQTIHQWPATLVQPVGSPLSLECTVEGTSNPNLYWYRQAAGRGLQLLFYSVGIGQISSEVPQNLSASRPQDRQFILSSKKLLLSDSGFYLCAWSVQRGSVNSPLHFGNGTRLTVT.

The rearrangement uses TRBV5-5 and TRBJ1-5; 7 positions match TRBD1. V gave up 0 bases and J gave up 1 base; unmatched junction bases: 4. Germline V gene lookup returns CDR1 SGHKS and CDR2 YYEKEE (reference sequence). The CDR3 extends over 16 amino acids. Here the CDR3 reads CASSLGQGSSNQPQHF. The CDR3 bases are TGTGCCAGCAGCTTGGGACAGGGATCCAGCAATCAGCCCCAGCATTTT. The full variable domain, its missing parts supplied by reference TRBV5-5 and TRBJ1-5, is DAGVTQSPTHLIKTRGQQVTLRCSPISGHKSVSWYQQVLGQGPQFIFQYYEKEERGRGNFPDRFSARQFPNYSSELNVNALLLGDSALYLCASSLGQGSSNQPQHFGDGTRLSIL.

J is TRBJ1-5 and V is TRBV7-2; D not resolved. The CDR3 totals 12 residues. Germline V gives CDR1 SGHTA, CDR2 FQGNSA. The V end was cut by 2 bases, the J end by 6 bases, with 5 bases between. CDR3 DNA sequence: TGTGCCAGCAGCTTATTGGGTCAGCCCCAGCATTTT. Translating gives CASSLLGQPQHF.

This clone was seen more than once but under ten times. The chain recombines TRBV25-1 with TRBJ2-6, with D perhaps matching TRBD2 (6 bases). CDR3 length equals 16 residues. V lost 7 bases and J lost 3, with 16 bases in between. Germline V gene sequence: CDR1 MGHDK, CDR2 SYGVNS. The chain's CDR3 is CASTPPGGYGANVLTF. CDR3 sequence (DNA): TGTGCCAGCACCCCGCCTGGAGGGTATGGGGCCAACGTCCTGACTTTC.

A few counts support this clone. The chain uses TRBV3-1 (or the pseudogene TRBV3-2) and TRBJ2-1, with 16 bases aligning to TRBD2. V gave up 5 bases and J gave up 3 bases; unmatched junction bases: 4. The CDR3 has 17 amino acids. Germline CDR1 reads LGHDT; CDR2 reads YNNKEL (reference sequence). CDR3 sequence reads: CASSGTSGRAGYNEQFF. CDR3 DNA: TGTGCCAGCAGCGGGACTAGCGGGAGGGCCGGCTACAATGAGCAGTTCTTC.

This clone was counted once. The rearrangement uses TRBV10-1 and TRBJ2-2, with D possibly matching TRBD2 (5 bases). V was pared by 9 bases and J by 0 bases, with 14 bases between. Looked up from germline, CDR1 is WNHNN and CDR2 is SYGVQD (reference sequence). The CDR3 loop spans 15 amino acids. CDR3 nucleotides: TGCGCCAGTTCCCGGGATACATCGAACACCGGGGAGCTGTTTTTT. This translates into CASSRDTSNTGELFF.

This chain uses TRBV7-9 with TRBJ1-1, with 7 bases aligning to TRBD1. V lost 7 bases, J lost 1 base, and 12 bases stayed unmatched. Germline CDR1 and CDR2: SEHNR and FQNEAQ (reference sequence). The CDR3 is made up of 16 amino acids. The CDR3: CASTRLQGRSNTEAFF. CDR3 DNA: TGTGCCAGCACCCGGTTACAGGGGAGATCGAACACTGAAGCTTTCTTT. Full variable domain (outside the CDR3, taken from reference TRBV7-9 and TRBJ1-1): DTGVSQNPRHKITKRGQNVTFRCDPISEHNRLYWYRQTLGQGPEFLTYFQNEAQLEKSRLLSDRFSAERPKGSFSTLEIQRTEQGDSAMYLCASTRLQGRSNTEAFFGQGTRLTVV.

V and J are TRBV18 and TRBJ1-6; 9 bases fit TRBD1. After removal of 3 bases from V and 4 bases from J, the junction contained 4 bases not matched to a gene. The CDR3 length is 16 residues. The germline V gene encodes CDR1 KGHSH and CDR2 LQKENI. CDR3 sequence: CASSPWDRVYNSPLHF. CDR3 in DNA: TGTGCCAGCTCACCTTGGGACAGGGTGTATAATTCACCCCTCCACTTT.

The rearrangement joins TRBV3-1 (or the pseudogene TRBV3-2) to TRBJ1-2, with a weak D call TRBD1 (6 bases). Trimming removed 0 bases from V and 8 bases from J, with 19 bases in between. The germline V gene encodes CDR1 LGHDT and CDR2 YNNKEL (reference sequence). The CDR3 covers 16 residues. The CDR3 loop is CASSQEYSGHTGGYTF. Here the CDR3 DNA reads TGTGCCAGCAGCCAAGAATACTCGGGACACACTGGAGGCTACACCTTC.

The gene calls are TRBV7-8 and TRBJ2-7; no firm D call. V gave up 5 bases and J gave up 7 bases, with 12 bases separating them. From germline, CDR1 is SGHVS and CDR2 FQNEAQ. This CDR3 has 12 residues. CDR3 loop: CASSPTGGEQYF. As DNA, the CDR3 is TGTGCCAGCAGCCCGACCGGTGGGGAGCAGTACTTC.

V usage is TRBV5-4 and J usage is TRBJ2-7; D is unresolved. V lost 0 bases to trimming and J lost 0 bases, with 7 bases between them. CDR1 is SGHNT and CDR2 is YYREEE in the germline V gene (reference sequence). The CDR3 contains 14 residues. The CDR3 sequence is CASSLGVSSYEQYF. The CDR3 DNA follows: TGTGCCAGCAGCTTGGGGGTTAGCTCCTACGAGCAGTACTTC.